Included here is one TCR beta chain sequence, with context. The antigen remains undetermined. This record comes from a study of T cell responses to AZD1222 COVID-19 vaccine. Study-level results: The CD4 TCRs associated with vaccination extended across spike and predominated at 160-218 and 743-854. After the peak T cell response, and only then, were repertoires sampled.

TCRdb's copy holds only in-frame clones and misses some; the assay was immunoSEQ multiplex PCR. The sample carries fewer than 300,000 clones, over 90% recorded once. Germline V gene lookup returns CDR1 SGDLS and CDR2 YYNGEE. V lost 1 base, J lost 0 bases, and 8 bases lay in between. This CDR3 spans 15 amino acids. The chain has TRBV9 and TRBJ1-5; D uncertain. This material consisted of peripheral blood, taken on day 0 of AZD1222 vaccination. The source is an adult in good health. CDR3 sequence: CASSVSGDSNQPQHF. In nucleotides, the CDR3 is TGTGCCAGCAGCGTATCAGGAGATAGCAATCAGCCCCAGCATTTT. Using reference TRBV9 and TRBJ1-5 for the parts outside the CDR3, the full variable domain is DSGVTQTPKHLITATGQRVTLRCSPRSGDLSVYWYQQSLDQGLQFLIQYYNGEERAKGNILERFSAQQFPDLHSELNLSSLELGDSALYFCASSVSGDSNQPQHFGDGTRLSIL.